These 14 T cell receptor beta chains came from one sample sequenced in a study of cytomegalovirus exposure and HLA in healthy donors. PCR involved 60 Vbeta and 13 Jbeta primers. Produced via immunoSEQ multiplex PCR; TCRdb's table is partial and in-frame only. The sample contains 190,000 or so clones, roughly 78% of which appear only once. Sequenced input: PBMCs. The receptor set was obtained from a boy aged 10-17 years in good health and CMV-seronegative.

This chain uses TRBV5-6 with TRBJ2-5, with D maybe TRBD1 (6 bases). The V end lost 2 bases, the J end lost 3 bases, and 11 bases lay between the germline ends. This CDR3 is built from 14 residues. Germline CDR1 and CDR2: SGHDT and YYEEEE. CDR3 nucleotides: TGTGCCAGCAGCTTTCAGGGGACCGAAGAGACCCAGTACTTC. This gives the protein CASSFQGTEETQYF. Using reference TRBV5-6 and TRBJ2-5 for the parts outside the CDR3, the full variable domain is DAGVTQSPTHLIKTRGQQVTLRCSPKSGHDTVSWYQQALGQGPQFIFQYYEEEERQRGNFPDRFSGHQFPNYSSELNVNALLLGDSALYLCASSFQGTEETQYFGPGTRLLVL.

This clone was counted between two and nine times. The V gene is TRBV18, the J gene TRBJ2-7, with 15 bases fitting TRBD2. The germline gives CDR1 KGHSH, CDR2 LQKENI. After removal of 2 bases from V and 5 bases from J, the junction contained 10 bases not matched to a gene. The CDR3 runs 18 residues. CDR3 DNA sequence: TGTGCCAGCTCACCAATAGGACTAGCGGGAGGGCCGAGTGACGAGCAGTACTTC. Translated, it gives CASSPIGLAGGPSDEQYF.

The chain has TRBV27 and TRBJ2-2; 14 bases are shared with TRBD2. Germline loops: CDR1 MNHEY, CDR2 SMNVEV (reference sequence). J was trimmed by 7 bases and V by 5 bases; bases with no gene match: 9. The CDR3 totals 17 residues. In DNA form, the CDR3 reads TGTGCCAGCAGTGTGACTAGCGGGGGGGCCAACGGCGGGGAGCTGTTTTTT. This gives the protein CASSVTSGGANGGELFF.

This clone was detected once. The CDR3 protein is CASGHATNEKLFF. CDR3 sequence (DNA): TGTGCCAGCGGACACGCAACTAATGAAAAACTGTTTTTT. This sequence joins TRBV19 and TRBJ1-4; D may be TRBD1 (5 bases). Per the germline V gene, CDR1 is LNHDA and CDR2 is SQIVND (reference sequence). The CDR3 length is 13 residues. Trimming left V 9 bases short and J 0 bases short, with 8 bases between.

The chain is built from TRBV7-6 and TRBJ2-1; 14 nucleotides agree with TRBD2. V shed 0 bases and J 11 bases; nucleotides not matched to a gene: 6. The CDR3 is 16 residues long. Germline loops: CDR1 SGHVS, CDR2 FNYEAQ. The CDR3 nucleotides read TGTGCCAGCAGCTTAGCCCCGGGACTAGCGGGGGCACAGCAGTTCTTC. It codes for CASSLAPGLAGAQQFF. The full variable domain, its missing parts supplied by reference TRBV7-6 and TRBJ2-1, is GAGVSQSPRYKVTKRGQDVALRCDPISGHVSLYWYRQALGQGPEFLTYFNYEAQQDKSGLPNDRFSAERPEGSISTLTIQRTEQRDSAMYRCASSLAPGLAGAQQFFGPGTRLTVL.

The chain links TRBV19 to TRBJ1-5; D not certain. CDR1 LNHDA and CDR2 SQIVND come from the germline V gene (reference sequence). Trimming took 9 bases from V and 2 from J, leaving 8 bases between them. This CDR3 is 12 amino acids long. The CDR3 nucleotides are TGTGCCAGCCAAAGCGGCAATCAGCCCCAGCATTTT. Its protein product is CASQSGNQPQHF.

Concerning this clone: The junction differs from germline at one of its ends, possibly a read error. The gene calls are TRBV7-9 and TRBJ2-7; D gene unclear. Germline CDR1 and CDR2: SEHNR and FQNEAQ (reference sequence). This CDR3 comprises 16 residues. CDR3 sequence (DNA): TGTTCCAGCAGCTCCCCCCGACTGATAGAGTCCTACGAGCAGTACTTC. It codes for CSSSSPRLIESYEQYF. The variable domain in full, completed from reference TRBV7-9 and TRBJ2-7, reads DTGVSQNPRHKITKRGQNVTFRCDPISEHNRLYWYRQTLGQGPEFLTYFQNEAQLEKSRLLSDRFSAERPKGSFSTLEIQRTEQGDSAMYLCSSSSPRLIESYEQYFGPGTRLTVT.

The chain carries TRBV5-6 and TRBJ2-1, with D unresolved. Germline assignment: CDR1 SGHDT and CDR2 YYEEEE. The CDR3 sequence is 11 residues long. The V end lost 2 bases, the J end lost 10 bases, and 7 bases lay between the germline ends. The chain's CDR3 is CASSFAQEQFF. The CDR3, as DNA: TGTGCCAGCAGCTTCGCACAAGAGCAGTTCTTC.

In this sample, this clone turned up once. V gene TRBV5-1 combines with J gene TRBJ2-1, with D tentatively TRBD1 (6 bases). The CDR3 has 15 residues. Deletions cut 1 base from V and 3 bases from J, with 11 bases between. Germline CDR1 is SGHRS and CDR2 is YFSETQ. The CDR3, as DNA: TGCGCCAGCAGCTTGACAGGGACGGTCTACAATGAGCAGTTCTTC. Protein: CASSLTGTVYNEQFF.

This chain connects TRBV7-9 to TRBJ1-1, with D unresolved. The CDR3 has 13 residues. Germline V CDR1 and CDR2: SEHNR, FQNEAQ (reference sequence). V shed 6 bases and J shed 3 bases, with 11 bases lying between them. In DNA, the CDR3 is TGTGCCAGCAGTCAGGACGGGGACACTGAAGCTTTCTTT. It encodes CASSQDGDTEAFF.

This CDR3 reads CASSVQRGFTDTQYF. The CDR3 nucleotides are TGTGCCAGCAGTGTCCAGCGGGGGTTTACAGATACGCAGTATTTT. The V gene is TRBV2, the J gene TRBJ2-3, with 8 bases aligning to TRBD2. The CDR3 covers 15 residues. CDR1 SNHLY and CDR2 FYNNEI come from the germline V gene. J lost 3 bases, V lost 4 bases, and 6 bases had no gene match.

The rearrangement links TRBV5-5 to TRBJ2-1, with 11 bases identical to TRBD2. Germline V CDR1 and CDR2: SGHKS, YYEKEE (reference sequence). After removal of 4 bases from V and 2 bases from J, the junction contained 8 bases not matched to a gene. There are 17 residues in the CDR3. Written as DNA, the CDR3 is TGTGCCAGCAGCCGGGGGCTAGCGGGAGGCACCTACAATGAGCAGTTCTTC. Translation: CASSRGLAGGTYNEQFF.

This clone came up a few times. V usage is TRBV5-4 and J usage is TRBJ1-1; 8 nucleotides line up with TRBD1. Germline loops: CDR1 SGHNT, CDR2 YYREEE (reference sequence). The trim removed 4 bases at V and 3 bases at J, leaving 11 bases unmatched. CDR3 size: 16 residues. CDR3 DNA sequence: TGTGCCAGCAGCCCCAGGACAGGGAAGGCGTACACTGAAGCTTTCTTT. Translation: CASSPRTGKAYTEAFF. The variable domain in full, completed from reference TRBV5-4 and TRBJ1-1, reads ETGVTQSPTHLIKTRGQQVTLRCSSQSGHNTVSWYQQALGQGPQFIFQYYREEENGRGNFPPRFSGLQFPNYSSELNVNALELDDSALYLCASSPRTGKAYTEAFFGQGTRLTVV.

V usage is TRBV5-4 and J usage is TRBJ1-2; 9 bases line up with TRBD1. Germline CDR1 SGHNT, CDR2 YYREEE (reference sequence). The junction had 9 bases not matched to a gene; V was cut back by 4 bases and J by 8 bases. The CDR3 extends over 14 amino acids. The CDR3 reads CASSRPGQGKGYTF. CDR3 nucleotides: TGTGCCAGCAGCCGTCCGGGACAGGGTAAAGGCTACACCTTC.